The 30 T cell receptor beta chains presented below share a single source sample, sequenced in a study of OX40 agonist ivuxolimab in advanced cancers. The table came from immunoSEQ multiplex PCR; TCRdb's copy has only in-frame clones and leaves some out. Of some 64,000 clones listed, approximately 81% are singletons. The sample here was CD4+ or CD8+ T cells sorted from blood, taken in a trial of the OX40 agonist ivuxolimab. Receptor source: an adult with an advanced solid tumor such as melanoma, head and neck, liver or kidney cancer.

This clone was counted a few times. The chain joins TRBV5-4 to TRBJ2-3; 10 positions match TRBD2. Germline V gene sequence: CDR1 SGHNT, CDR2 YYREEE (reference sequence). The CDR3 extends over 19 amino acids. After removal of 0 bases from V and 2 bases from J, the junction contained 12 bases not matched to a gene. DNA of the CDR3: TGTGCCAGCAGCTTGGTGGGACTAGCGCCGCTCATTACCACAGATACGCAGTATTTT. The encoded protein is CASSLVGLAPLITTDTQYF.

This clone came up once. This chain joins TRBV2 and TRBJ2-5, with 9 nucleotides matching TRBD1. V dropped 5 bases and J dropped 10; count of bases not matched to a gene: 11. The germline gives CDR1 SNHLY, CDR2 FYNNEI. CDR3 length: 14 amino acids. The CDR3 reads CASSNRGRLGFQYF. The CDR3 DNA reads as TGTGCCAGCAGTAACAGGGGGCGCCTTGGTTTCCAGTACTTC.

The genes are TRBV19 and TRBJ2-1, with 10 nucleotides matching TRBD2. With 6 bases clipped from V and 7 bases from J, the junction kept 9 bases outside the gene matches. CDR3 length: 15 amino acids. Germline V gives CDR1 LNHDA, CDR2 SQIVND (reference sequence). The CDR3 loop is CASRALAGAGNEQFF. The DNA of the CDR3 is TGTGCCAGTAGGGCCCTAGCGGGAGCGGGTAATGAGCAGTTCTTC.

This rearrangement joins TRBV18 to TRBJ2-4; D is perhaps TRBD2 (5 bases). The CDR3 runs 16 residues. Trimming shortened V by 1 base and J by 1 base, and 11 bases separated the two germline ends. Germline V gene sequence: CDR1 KGHSH, CDR2 LQKENI. The CDR3 DNA reads TGTGCCAGCTCACCACAGGCGCCGGGGGCCAAAAACATTCAGTACTTC. Translation: CASSPQAPGAKNIQYF. The full variable domain, rest sourced from reference TRBV18 and TRBJ2-4, is NAGVMQNPRHLVRRRGQEARLRCSPMKGHSHVYWYRQLPEEGLKFMVYLQKENIIDESGMPKERFSAEFPKEGPSILRIQQVVRGDSAAYFCASSPQAPGAKNIQYFGAGTRLSVL.

The rearrangement uses TRBV5-1 and TRBJ2-3; 9 bases map to TRBD1. With 5 bases clipped from V and 4 bases from J, the junction kept 11 bases outside the gene matches. The CDR3 length is 16 residues. Germline lookup yields CDR1 SGHRS and CDR2 YFSETQ. The CDR3 is CASSLFGTGMADTQYF. The CDR3 DNA reads as TGCGCCAGCAGTCTATTTGGGACAGGGATGGCAGATACGCAGTATTTT.

The V gene is TRBV23-1, the J gene TRBJ2-1, with 7 positions matching TRBD2. TRBV23-1 is treated as an ORF (open reading frame) with a function not yet certain. After removal of 3 bases from V and 5 bases from J, the junction contained 13 bases not matched to a gene. The CDR3 has 17 amino acids. The CDR3 DNA reads as TGCGCCAGCAGTCAGTCTCAGCCCCCGGGGGGAGACAATGAGCAGTTCTTC. It encodes CASSQSQPPGGDNEQFF.

This sequence joins TRBV28 and TRBJ1-1, with D possibly TRBD1 on 5 matching bases. CDR3 length: 14 amino acids. Trimming left V 6 bases short and J 5 bases short, with 16 bases between. CDR1 MDHEN and CDR2 SYDVKM come from the germline V gene. The chain's CDR3 is CASSRGGRGTEAFF. The CDR3 region has the DNA TGTGCCAGCAGCCGGGGGGGGAGAGGGACTGAAGCTTTCTTT.

The rearrangement links TRBV5-1 to TRBJ2-4; D unresolved. This CDR3 comprises 11 residues. Per germline, CDR1 SGHRS and CDR2 YFSETQ. Trimming pared 2 bases from V and 4 bases from J, leaving 1 base between. The CDR3, as DNA: TGCGCCAGCAGCTTTAAAAACATTCAGTACTTC. Translated, it gives CASSFKNIQYF.

This clone was observed a single time. The gene calls are TRBV7-3 and TRBJ2-2, with D perhaps TRBD2 (7 bases). Germline V CDR1 and CDR2: SGHTA, FQGTGA. V was pared by 5 bases and J by 7 bases, with 17 bases between. This CDR3 region has 15 residues. In DNA form, the CDR3 reads TGTGCCAGCAGCCCCCAAGGGGGGGCGAACGGGGAGCTGTTTTTT. Translating gives CASSPQGGANGELFF.

By share, this clone ranks as medium-sized. The chain is built from TRBV19 and TRBJ1-5; D gene uncertain. The V end lost 6 bases, the J end lost 3 bases, and 6 bases lay between the germline ends. In germline, CDR1 is LNHDA, CDR2 SQIVND (reference sequence). The CDR3 contains 12 residues. The CDR3 bases are TGTGCCAGTAGACAGATCAATCAGCCCCAGCATTTT. Protein product: CASRQINQPQHF.

This clone was detected only once. The V call is TRBV18, the J call TRBJ2-5; maybe TRBD2 (5 bases). V lost 6 bases to trimming and J lost 5 bases, with 16 bases between them. The CDR3 is made up of 14 amino acids. Germline values: CDR1 KGHSH, CDR2 LQKENI. CDR3 sequence: CASSPDLRSETQYF. The CDR3 coding sequence is TGTGCCAGCTCCCCGGACTTGCGGAGTGAGACCCAGTACTTC.

The chain combines TRBV18 with TRBJ1-1; weak D call: TRBD1 (5 bases). V lost 3 bases to trimming and J lost 2 bases, with 10 bases between them. From germline, CDR1 is KGHSH and CDR2 LQKENI. The CDR3 runs 14 residues. This CDR3 reads CASSPGRENTEAFF. The DNA for the CDR3 is TGTGCCAGCTCACCGGGCAGGGAAAACACTGAAGCTTTCTTT.

This chain uses TRBV9 with TRBJ2-2; D not resolved. CDR1 and CDR2 (germline): SGDLS, YYNGEE. The CDR3 is made up of 14 amino acids. Deletions cut 4 bases from V and 2 bases from J, with 9 bases between. The CDR3 DNA reads as TGTGCCAGCAGCCCCCGAACTAACACCGGGGAGCTGTTTTTT. Translating it yields CASSPRTNTGELFF.

This chain uses TRBV19 with TRBJ1-1; 11 bases match TRBD1. Germline V gene data show CDR1 as LNHDA and CDR2 as SQIVND (reference sequence). The CDR3 loop spans 19 amino acids. Losses at the gene ends were 4 bases for V and 1 base for J; bases not matched to a gene: 14. For the CDR3, the DNA is TGTGCCAGTAGTACATTGGACAGGGGGCGGAGCATGGGGAACACTGAAGCTTTCTTT. Residues: CASSTLDRGRSMGNTEAFF.

The genes are TRBV7-3 and TRBJ1-1; D gene ambiguous. This CDR3 is 13 amino acids long. Germline V gene sequence: CDR1 SGHTA, CDR2 FQGTGA. Trimming shortened V by 4 bases and J by 5 bases, and 11 bases separated the two germline ends. As DNA, the CDR3 is TGTGCCAGCAGCTACGGGCGTAGGACTGAAGCTTTCTTT. As protein: CASSYGRRTEAFF.

V usage is TRBV19 and J usage is TRBJ2-6, with unresolved D. This CDR3 spans 14 amino acids. Germline V gene data show CDR1 as LNHDA and CDR2 as SQIVND (reference sequence). V was clipped by 2 bases and J by 2 bases, with 4 bases between them. The CDR3 DNA follows: TGTGCCAGTAGTATACAAACTGGGGCCAACGTCCTGACTTTC. Residues: CASSIQTGANVLTF.

The V and J genes are TRBV5-1 and TRBJ2-5; D not resolved. Germline V gives CDR1 SGHRS, CDR2 YFSETQ. The germline V and J ends were trimmed by 0 bases and 2 bases, with 11 bases remaining between them. This CDR3 is built from 15 residues. The CDR3 coding sequence is TGCGCCAGCAGCTTGGCCAATGTCAGACAAGAGACCCAGTACTTC. Translation: CASSLANVRQETQYF.

J is TRBJ2-3 and V is TRBV5-4; D gene ambiguous. Trimming took 4 bases from V and 0 from J, leaving 15 bases between them. Germline CDR1 and CDR2: SGHNT and YYREEE (reference sequence). This CDR3 has 16 residues. The CDR3, as DNA: TGTGCCAGCAGCCGAACCCCACAACTTAGCACAGATACGCAGTATTTT. Encoded protein: CASSRTPQLSTDTQYF.

The chain has TRBV28 and TRBJ2-3; the D gene is possibly TRBD1 (5 bases). The germline V gene encodes CDR1 MDHEN and CDR2 SYDVKM. The CDR3 spans 12 residues. V lost 6 bases to trimming and J lost 4 bases, with 8 bases between them. The CDR3 coding sequence is TGTGCCAGCAGGGGGCCGTCAGATACGCAGTATTTT. Protein sequence: CASRGPSDTQYF. Variable domain in full (rest from reference TRBV28 and TRBJ2-3): DVKVTQSSRYLVKRTGEKVFLECVQDMDHENMFWYRQDPGLGLRLIYFSYDVKMKEKGDIPEGYSVSREKKERFSLILESASTNQTSMYLCASRGPSDTQYFGPGTRLTVL.

The chain combines TRBV27 with TRBJ2-1, with 7 bases that match TRBD2. V dropped 3 bases and J dropped 5; count of bases not matched to a gene: 4. CDR1 is MNHEY, CDR2 SMNVEV, per germline (reference sequence). The CDR3 is made up of 14 amino acids. The CDR3 loop reads CASSFLAEDNEQFF. In DNA, the CDR3 is TGTGCCAGCAGTTTTCTAGCGGAGGACAATGAGCAGTTCTTC.

This clone has more than one count but fewer than ten. J is TRBJ2-2 and V is TRBV30; TRBD1 is a possible D gene (6 bases). V lost 0 bases and J lost 7, with 15 bases in between. Germline lookup yields CDR1 GTSNPN and CDR2 SVGIG (reference sequence). The CDR3 runs 15 residues. The CDR3 region is CAWSVQAGEGGELFF. CDR3 nucleotides: TGTGCCTGGAGTGTACAGGCAGGGGAAGGCGGGGAGCTGTTTTTT.

The chain recombines TRBV6-5 with TRBJ1-6, with TRBD1 identical over 7 bases. The CDR3 is 13 amino acids. Germline V gene data show CDR1 as MNHEY and CDR2 as SVGAGI. V lost 6 bases, J lost 10 bases, and 6 bases stayed unmatched. The CDR3: CASRTGLESPLHF. In DNA form, the CDR3 reads TGTGCCAGCAGGACAGGGTTGGAGTCACCCCTCCACTTT.

The chain links TRBV10-1 to TRBJ1-1; maybe TRBD1 (5 bases). Germline assignment: CDR1 WNHNN and CDR2 SYGVQD (reference sequence). The CDR3 totals 15 residues. Deletions cut 3 bases from V and 4 bases from J, with 15 bases between. CDR3 amino acids: CASSDPTTGGTEAFF. CDR3 nucleotide sequence: TGCGCCAGCAGTGACCCAACAACCGGGGGCACTGAAGCTTTCTTT.

This clone was seen more than once but under ten times. The V gene is TRBV10-3, the J gene TRBJ1-5; D might be TRBD1 (5 bases). The germline V and J ends were trimmed by 6 bases and 5 bases, with 17 bases remaining between them. Germline CDR1 reads ENHRY; CDR2 reads SYGVKD. The length of the CDR3 is 15 residues. CDR3 sequence (DNA): TGTGCCATCAGGGCGACCTTAATGGGGGATCAGCCCCAGCATTTT. This gives the protein CAIRATLMGDQPQHF.

The rearrangement uses TRBV7-3 and TRBJ2-3; TRBD2 matches at 11 bases. This CDR3 contains 14 residues. From germline, CDR1 is SGHTA and CDR2 FQGTGA. V lost 6 bases to trimming and J lost 8 bases; unmatched junction nucleotides: 7. CDR3 in amino acids: CASSPGTSGGTQYF. The CDR3 nucleotides are TGTGCCAGCAGTCCCGGGACTAGCGGAGGTACGCAGTATTTT.

This chain connects TRBV11-2 to TRBJ1-5; D unclear. This CDR3 is 13 amino acids long. Germline assignment: CDR1 SGHAT and CDR2 FQNNGV. V lost 3 bases and J 2 bases, leaving 5 bases between the germline ends. The CDR3 is CASSLVRNQPQHF. CDR3 nucleotide sequence: TGTGCCAGCAGCTTGGTCCGCAATCAGCCCCAGCATTTT.

J is TRBJ2-4 and V is TRBV5-5; D might be TRBD2 (5 bases). From germline, CDR1 is SGHKS and CDR2 YYEKEE (reference sequence). Trimming cost V 4 bases and J 8 bases, with 13 bases left between them. CDR3 length: 13 amino acids. CDR3 DNA sequence: TGTGCCAGCAGCCCCCTGGCGGAGGACATTCAGTACTTC. Amino acids: CASSPLAEDIQYF.

This rearrangement joins TRBV5-6 to TRBJ2-7; 9 nucleotides agree with TRBD2. V lost 5 bases to trimming and J lost 4 bases; unmatched junction nucleotides: 4. Germline V gene sequence: CDR1 SGHDT, CDR2 YYEEEE. CDR3 size: 13 residues. CDR3 loop: CASSSGRLYEQYF. The CDR3 DNA follows: TGTGCCAGCAGTAGCGGGAGATTATACGAGCAGTACTTC. Looking up the rest from reference TRBV5-6 and TRBJ2-7 gives the full variable domain: DAGVTQSPTHLIKTRGQQVTLRCSPKSGHDTVSWYQQALGQGPQFIFQYYEEEERQRGNFPDRFSGHQFPNYSSELNVNALLLGDSALYLCASSSGRLYEQYFGPGTRLTVT.

The chain carries TRBV19 and TRBJ1-4, with a tentative D call TRBD1 (5 bases). Germline loops: CDR1 LNHDA, CDR2 SQIVND (reference sequence). The V gene lost 3 bases and the J gene lost 11 bases, with 10 bases spanning the gap. This CDR3 contains 12 residues. CDR3 sequence: CASSITWGKLFF. CDR3 nucleotide sequence: TGTGCCAGTAGTATCACCTGGGGGAAACTGTTTTTT.

The J gene is TRBJ1-1, the V gene TRBV28; D uncertain. The CDR3 length is 14 residues. V shed 6 bases and J shed 1 base, with 12 bases lying between them. The germline V gene has CDR1 MDHEN and CDR2 SYDVKM. In DNA, the CDR3 is TGTGCCAGCAGCCTGACCGCCCCGAACACTGAAGCTTTCTTT. Its translation is CASSLTAPNTEAFF.